A selection of T cell receptor beta chains follows, all from one sample in a study of blood T cells in healthy people across ages. TCRdb itself ran the 5' RACE reads through MiXCR, one entry per CDR3 protein. The sample shows fewer than 1,000,000 distinct CDR3 sequences, around 42% of them seen only once. The source material was blood. These TCRs come from a man aged 55 to 70 in good health. The CDR3 runs from the conserved cysteine through the conserved F or W. Each record gives: D gene, V gene, clone size, J gene, CDR3 protein, CDR3 DNA. D genes are given only for firm matches. The size field is filled for only some rows; it gives once, few, many or a size class.

>TRBD1|TRBV20-1|NA|TRBJ2-5
CSARDVGQAQETQYF
TGCAGTGCTAGAGATGTGGGACAGGCACAAGAGACCCAGTACTTC
>NA|TRBV24-1|few|TRBJ2-3
CATSEAGVLDTQYF
TGTGCCACCAGTGAGGCAGGGGTGTTAGATACGCAGTATTTT
>TRBD1|TRBV5-1|NA|TRBJ1-2
CASSLGDRDRRSNDGYTF
TGCGCCAGCAGCTTGGGGGACAGGGACCGTCGGAGCAACGATGGCTACACCTTC
>TRBD2|TRBV7-2|few|TRBJ2-3
CASSLVPGGATDTQYF
TGTGCCAGCAGCTTAGTACCGGGAGGGGCCACAGATACGCAGTATTTT
>NA|TRBV11-3|NA|TRBJ1-5
CASSLGKSQPQHF
TGTGCCAGCAGCTTAGGAAAGAGTCAGCCCCAGCATTTT
>TRBD2|TRBV12-3/TRBV12-4|NA|TRBJ2-1
CATSKRGGQGSHEQFF
TGTGCTACGTCTAAACGGGGGGGCCAAGGGAGCCATGAGCAGTTCTTC
>TRBD1|TRBV6-5|NA|TRBJ1-6
CASSLSLGQGNSPLHF
TGTGCCAGCAGTTTGAGTCTGGGACAGGGGAATTCACCCCTCCACTTT
>TRBD1|TRBV5-1|few|TRBJ1-2
CASSSAGGYGYTF
TGCGCCAGCAGCTCTGCAGGGGGCTATGGCTACACCTTC
>NA|TRBV7-2|few|TRBJ2-2
CASSLGPVGELFF
TGTGCCAGCAGCTTAGGTCCGGTGGGGGAGCTGTTTTTT
>NA|TRBV3-1|NA|TRBJ2-1
CASSQSPGTYNEQFF
TGTGCCAGCAGCCAATCCCCAGGAACATACAATGAGCAGTTCTTC
>TRBD1|TRBV12-3/TRBV12-4|few|TRBJ2-4
CASKTVSQGAQYF
TGTGCCAGCAAAACGGTCTCACAGGGGGCTCAGTACTTC
>NA|TRBV30|NA|TRBJ2-3
CASTGIGITDTQYF
TGTGCCTCGACCGGTATAGGAATCACAGATACGCAGTATTTT
>TRBD2|TRBV4-3|NA|TRBJ2-1
CASSQAPGTSGGGSYNEQFF
TGCGCCAGCAGCCAAGCTCCCGGGACTAGCGGGGGTGGCTCCTACAATGAGCAGTTCTTC
>TRBD1|TRBV27|few|TRBJ2-7
CASSWGTDYEQYF
TGTGCCAGCAGTTGGGGGACAGACTACGAGCAGTACTTC
>NA|TRBV7-2|NA|TRBJ2-5
CASSLAQWEETQYF
TGTGCCAGCAGCTTAGCGCAATGGGAAGAGACCCAGTACTTC
>NA|TRBV6-6|NA|TRBJ1-6
CASTLPGDNSPLHF
TGTGCCAGCACTCTGCCAGGGGATAATTCACCCCTCCACTTT
>NA|TRBV7-9|NA|TRBJ2-7
CASSPKGSEAQYF
TGTGCCAGCAGCCCCAAAGGGTCCGAGGCCCAGTACTTC
>NA|TRBV20-1|few|TRBJ1-2
CSAREPAKGYTF
TGCAGTGCTAGAGAACCGGCAAAAGGCTACACCTTC
>NA|TRBV10-3|NA|TRBJ2-4
CAISETTALGIQYF
TGTGCCATCAGTGAGACTACCGCCTTGGGCATTCAGTACTTC
>NA|TRBV4-1|NA|TRBJ2-6
CANSQDGSTGANVLTF
TGCGCCAACAGCCAAGACGGTAGTACTGGGGCCAACGTCCTGACTTTC
>TRBD1|TRBV20-1|NA|TRBJ2-1
CSARDLETGLIGEQFF
TGCAGTGCTAGAGATCTTGAGACAGGGCTGATCGGTGAGCAGTTCTTC
>NA|TRBV7-9|NA|TRBJ2-7
CASRAQVSYEQYF
TGTGCCAGCAGGGCCCAGGTCTCCTACGAGCAGTACTTC
>NA|TRBV5-5|NA|TRBJ1-5
CASSLHTGVDSNQPQHF
TGTGCCAGCAGCTTGCACACAGGTGTCGATAGCAATCAGCCCCAGCATTTT
>TRBD1|TRBV6-2/TRBV6-3|NA|TRBJ2-5
CASSYSSWDRKGNEQYF
TGTGCCAGCAGTTACTCTAGTTGGGACAGGAAGGGCAATGAGCAGTACTTC
>TRBD2|TRBV10-3|NA|TRBJ2-3
CAISGSGGTRLTDTQYF
TGTGCCATCAGTGGTAGCGGGGGGACGCGCCTCACAGATACGCAGTATTTT
>NA|TRBV7-9|NA|TRBJ2-4
CASSLAPLQQDIQYF
TGTGCCAGCAGCTTAGCGCCGCTACAGCAGGACATTCAGTACTTC
>NA|TRBV7-9|NA|TRBJ2-4
CASSLAAGGVENIQYF
TGTGCCAGCAGCTTAGCAGCAGGGGGGGTCGAAAACATTCAGTACTTC
>TRBD1|TRBV5-1|few|TRBJ1-2
CASSWDRIGGYTF
TGCGCCAGCAGCTGGGACAGGATCGGTGGCTACACCTTC